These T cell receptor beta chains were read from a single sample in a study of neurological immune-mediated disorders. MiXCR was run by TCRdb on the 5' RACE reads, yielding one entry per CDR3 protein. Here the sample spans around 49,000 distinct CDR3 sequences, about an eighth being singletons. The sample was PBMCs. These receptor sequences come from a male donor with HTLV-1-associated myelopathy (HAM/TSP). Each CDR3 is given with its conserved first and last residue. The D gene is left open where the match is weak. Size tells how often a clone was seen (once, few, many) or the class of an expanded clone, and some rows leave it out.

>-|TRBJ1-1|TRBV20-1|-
TGCAGTGCCTCAACGGGGAACACTGAAGCTTTCTTT
CSASTGNTEAFF
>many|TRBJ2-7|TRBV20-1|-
TGCAGTGCTAGAGATTCAACAGACTACGAGCAGTACTTC
CSARDSTDYEQYF
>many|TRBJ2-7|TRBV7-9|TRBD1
TGTGCCAGCATCAAGGACAGGTCCTACGAGCAGTACTTC
CASIKDRSYEQYF
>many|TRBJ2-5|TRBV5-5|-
TGTGCCAGCAGCTTTTTGCCCCGGGACATTTCCAGCGAGACCCAGTACTTC
CASSFLPRDISSETQYF
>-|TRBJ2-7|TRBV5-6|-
TGTGCCAGCAGCTTGGTGGGAACCCACGAGGAGTACTTC
CASSLVGTHEEYF
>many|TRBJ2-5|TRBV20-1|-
TGCGGCGCTCGGGGTGGGGGGACCCAGTACTTC
CGARGGGTQYF
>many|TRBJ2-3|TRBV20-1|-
TGCAGTGCGGGCCAAGGGACCCAAACAGATACGCAGTATTTT
CSAGQGTQTDTQYF
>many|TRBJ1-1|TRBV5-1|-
TGCGCCAGCAGCCTCGAAGCTGACACTGAAGCTTTCTTT
CASSLEADTEAFF
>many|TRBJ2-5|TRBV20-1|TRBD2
TGCAGTGCTAGAGATATATCAACACTGACTAGCGGGGGGCTCGGAGGTTTC
CSARDISTLTSGGLGGF
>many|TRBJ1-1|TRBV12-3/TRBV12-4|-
TGTGCCAGCAGTCTACGGAGTATAGCTTTCTTT
CASSLRSIAFF
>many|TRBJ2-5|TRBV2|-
TGTGCCAGCAAGGCATTAGGAGAGACCCAGTACTTC
CASKALGETQYF
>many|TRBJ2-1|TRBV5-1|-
TGCGCCAGCAGCTTTCAGCAGGGGATCAATGAGCAGTTCTTC
CASSFQQGINEQFF
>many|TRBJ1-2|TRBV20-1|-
TGCAGTGCTGGGGATGGCTCCTATGGCTACACCTTC
CSAGDGSYGYTF